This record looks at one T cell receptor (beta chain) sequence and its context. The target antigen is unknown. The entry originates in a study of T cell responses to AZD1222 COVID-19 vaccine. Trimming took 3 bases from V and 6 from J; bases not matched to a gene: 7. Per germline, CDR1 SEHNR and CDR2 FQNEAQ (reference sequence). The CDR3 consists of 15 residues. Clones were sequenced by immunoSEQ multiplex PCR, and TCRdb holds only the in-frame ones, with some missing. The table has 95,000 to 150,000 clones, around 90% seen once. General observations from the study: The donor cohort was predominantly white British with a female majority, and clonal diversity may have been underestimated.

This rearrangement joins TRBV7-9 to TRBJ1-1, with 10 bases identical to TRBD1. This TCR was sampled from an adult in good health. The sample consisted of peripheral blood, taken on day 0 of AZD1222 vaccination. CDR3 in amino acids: CASSFVTGGSSEAFF. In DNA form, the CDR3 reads TGTGCCAGCAGCTTCGTGACAGGGGGCAGCTCTGAAGCTTTCTTT.